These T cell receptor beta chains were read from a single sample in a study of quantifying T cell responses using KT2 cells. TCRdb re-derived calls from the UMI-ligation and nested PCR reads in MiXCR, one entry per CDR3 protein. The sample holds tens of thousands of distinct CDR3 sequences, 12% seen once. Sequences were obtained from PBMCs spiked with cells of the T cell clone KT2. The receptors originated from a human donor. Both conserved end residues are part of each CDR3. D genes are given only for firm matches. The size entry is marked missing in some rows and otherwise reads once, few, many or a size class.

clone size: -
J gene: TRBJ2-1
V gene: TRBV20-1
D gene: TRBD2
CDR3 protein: CSARFSGRSEQFF
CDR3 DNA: TGCAGTGCTAGATTTAGCGGGAGGAGTGAGCAGTTCTTC

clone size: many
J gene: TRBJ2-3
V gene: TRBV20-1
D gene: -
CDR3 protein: CSARDLGPEITDTQYF
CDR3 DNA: TGCAGTGCTAGAGATCTCGGACCTGAAATCACAGATACGCAGTATTTT

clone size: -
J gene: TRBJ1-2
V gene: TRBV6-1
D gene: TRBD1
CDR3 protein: CASSELGQGAKGYTF
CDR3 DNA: TGTGCCAGCAGTGAATTAGGACAGGGGGCGAAGGGCTACACCTTC

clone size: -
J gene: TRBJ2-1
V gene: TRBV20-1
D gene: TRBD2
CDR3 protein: CSAPHPGLAGGSRNEQFF
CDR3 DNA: TGCAGTGCTCCCCATCCAGGACTAGCGGGGGGTAGTAGGAATGAGCAGTTCTTC

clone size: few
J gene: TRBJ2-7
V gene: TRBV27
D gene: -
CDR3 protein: CASSLGQSPYEQYF
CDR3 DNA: TGTGCCAGCAGTTTAGGACAGTCCCCCTACGAGCAGTACTTC

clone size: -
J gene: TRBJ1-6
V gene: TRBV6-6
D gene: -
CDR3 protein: CASSYGPGNNSPLHF
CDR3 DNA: TGTGCCAGCAGTTACGGTCCCGGTAATAATTCACCCCTCCACTTT

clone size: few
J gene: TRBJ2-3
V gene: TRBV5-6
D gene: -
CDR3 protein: CASSLAPGATQYF
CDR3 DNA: TGTGCCAGCAGCTTGGCCCCGGGGGCTACGCAGTATTTT

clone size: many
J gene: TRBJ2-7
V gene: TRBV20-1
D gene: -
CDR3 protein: CSARATSYEQYF
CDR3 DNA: TGCAGTGCTAGAGCTACCTCCTACGAGCAGTACTTC

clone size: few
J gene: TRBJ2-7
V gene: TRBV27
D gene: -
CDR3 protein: CASSSFGEQYF
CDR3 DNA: TGTGCCAGCAGTTCATTCGGCGAGCAGTACTTC

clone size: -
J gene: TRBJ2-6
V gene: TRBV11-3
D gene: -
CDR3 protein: CASTADPRPANVLTF
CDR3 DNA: TGTGCCAGCACCGCCGACCCCCGCCCGGCCAACGTCCTGACTTTC

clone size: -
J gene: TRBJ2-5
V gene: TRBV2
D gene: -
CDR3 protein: CASLGPFQETQYF
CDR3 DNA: TGTGCCAGCTTAGGGCCATTCCAAGAGACCCAGTACTTC

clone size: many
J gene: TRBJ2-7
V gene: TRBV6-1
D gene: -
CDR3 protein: CASSVGGGGGRLSYEQYF
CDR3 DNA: TGTGCCAGCAGTGTCGGAGGGGGCGGGGGGAGATTGTCCTACGAGCAGTACTTC

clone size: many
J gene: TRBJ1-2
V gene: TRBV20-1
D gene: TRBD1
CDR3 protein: CSARAPGTEYGYTF
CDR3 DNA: TGCAGTGCTAGAGCCCCCGGGACAGAATATGGCTACACCTTC

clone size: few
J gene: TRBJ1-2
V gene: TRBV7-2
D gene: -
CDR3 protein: CASSLAMGPNYGYTF
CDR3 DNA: TGTGCCAGCAGCTTAGCCATGGGGCCTAACTATGGCTACACCTTC

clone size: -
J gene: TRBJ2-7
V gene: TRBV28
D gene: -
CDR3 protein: CASSPTETYEQYF
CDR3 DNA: TGTGCCAGCAGTCCGACAGAGACCTACGAGCAGTACTTC

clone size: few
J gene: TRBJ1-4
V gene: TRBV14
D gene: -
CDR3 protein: CASSRTANEKLFF
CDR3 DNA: TGTGCCAGCAGCCGGACAGCTAATGAAAAACTGTTTTTT

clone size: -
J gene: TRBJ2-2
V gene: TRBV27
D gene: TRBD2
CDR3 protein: CASSWVLAGGSEETGELFF
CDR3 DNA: TGTGCCAGCAGTTGGGTCCTAGCGGGGGGCTCTGAGGAAACCGGGGAGCTGTTTTTT

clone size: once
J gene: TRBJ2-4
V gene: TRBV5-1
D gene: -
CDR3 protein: CASSLPNRATKNIQYF
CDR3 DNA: TGCGCCAGCAGCTTGCCCAACAGGGCGACCAAAAACATTCAGTACTTC

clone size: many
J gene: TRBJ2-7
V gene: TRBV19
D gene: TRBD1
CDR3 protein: CASSIWYRDRENEQYF
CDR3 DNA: TGTGCCAGTAGTATTTGGTACCGGGACAGGGAGAACGAGCAGTACTTC

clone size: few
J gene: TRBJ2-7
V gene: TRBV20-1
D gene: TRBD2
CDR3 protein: CSAPASSGDFYEQYF
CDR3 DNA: TGCAGTGCTCCAGCGTCTAGCGGGGACTTCTACGAGCAGTACTTC

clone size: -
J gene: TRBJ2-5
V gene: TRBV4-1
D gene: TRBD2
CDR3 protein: CASSPWGGEGETQYF
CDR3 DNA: TGCGCCAGCAGCCCTTGGGGAGGGGAAGGAGAGACCCAGTACTTC

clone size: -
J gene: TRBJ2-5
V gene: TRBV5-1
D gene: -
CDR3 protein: CASSFREEGPETQYF
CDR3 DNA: TGCGCCAGCAGCTTCCGCGAGGAGGGTCCAGAGACCCAGTACTTC

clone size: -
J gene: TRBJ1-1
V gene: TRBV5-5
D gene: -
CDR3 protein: CASSPDLGLNTEAFF
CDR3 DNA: TGTGCCAGCAGCCCCGACCTAGGATTGAACACTGAAGCTTTCTTT

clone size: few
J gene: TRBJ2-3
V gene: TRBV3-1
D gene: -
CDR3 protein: CASSQAGRRGFTDTQYF
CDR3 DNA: TGTGCCAGCAGCCAAGCCGGTAGGAGAGGATTCACAGATACGCAGTATTTT

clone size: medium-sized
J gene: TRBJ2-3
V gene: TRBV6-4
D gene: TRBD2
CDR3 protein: CASSVSGTDTQYF
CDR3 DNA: TGTGCCAGCAGTGTTAGCGGGACAGATACGCAGTATTTT

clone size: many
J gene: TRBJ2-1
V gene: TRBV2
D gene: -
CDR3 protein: CASSTQFF
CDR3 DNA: TGTGCCAGCAGTACCCAATTCTTC

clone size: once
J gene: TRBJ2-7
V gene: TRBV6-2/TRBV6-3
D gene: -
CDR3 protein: CASTKQGGFYEQYF
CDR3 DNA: TGTGCCAGCACCAAACAAGGCGGATTCTACGAGCAGTACTTC

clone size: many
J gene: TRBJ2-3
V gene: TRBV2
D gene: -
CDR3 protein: CASSGTPGILYF
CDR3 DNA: TGTGCCAGCAGTGGAACACCCGGGATTTTATATTTT

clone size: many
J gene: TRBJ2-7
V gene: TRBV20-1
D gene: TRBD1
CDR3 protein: CSAKTGGYEQYF
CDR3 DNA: TGCAGTGCTAAAACAGGGGGGTACGAGCAGTACTTC

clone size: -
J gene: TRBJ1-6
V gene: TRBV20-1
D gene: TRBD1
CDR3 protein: CSASRFGDRAYNSPLHF
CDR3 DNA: TGCAGTGCTAGCCGTTTTGGGGACAGGGCCTATAATTCACCCCTCCACTTT

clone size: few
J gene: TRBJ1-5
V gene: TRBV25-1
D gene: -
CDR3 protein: CASSESVRDNQPQHF
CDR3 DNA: TGTGCCAGCAGTGAATCGGTACGGGACAATCAGCCCCAGCATTTT

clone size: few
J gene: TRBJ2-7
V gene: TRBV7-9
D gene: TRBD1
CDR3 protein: CASSSRTGVEQYF
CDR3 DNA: TGTGCCAGCAGCTCACGGACAGGGGTCGAGCAGTACTTC

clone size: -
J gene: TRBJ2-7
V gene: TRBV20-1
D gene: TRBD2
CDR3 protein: CSALGRAKQGYEQYF
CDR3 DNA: TGCAGTGCTCTGGGGAGGGCCAAGCAGGGCTACGAGCAGTACTTC

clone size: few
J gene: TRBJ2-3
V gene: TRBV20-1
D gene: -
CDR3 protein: CSARDHGGTSTDTQYF
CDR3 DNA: TGCAGTGCTAGAGATCACGGGGGAACTAGCACAGATACGCAGTATTTT

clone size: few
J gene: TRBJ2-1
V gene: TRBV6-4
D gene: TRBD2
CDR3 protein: CASSDGVGSGSEQFF
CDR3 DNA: TGTGCCAGCAGTGACGGGGTTGGTAGCGGGAGTGAGCAGTTCTTC

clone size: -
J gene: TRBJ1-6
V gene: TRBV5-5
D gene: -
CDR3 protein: CASSLIANTLNSPLHF
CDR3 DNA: TGTGCCAGCAGCTTAATAGCCAATACTTTAAATTCACCCCTCCACTTT

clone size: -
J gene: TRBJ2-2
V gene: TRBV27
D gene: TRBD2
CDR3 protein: CASSLLAGGLNGELFF
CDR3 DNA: TGTGCCAGCAGTTTGCTAGCGGGAGGGCTCAACGGGGAGCTGTTTTTT

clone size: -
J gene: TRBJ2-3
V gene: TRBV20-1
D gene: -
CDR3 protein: CSARDVGGATDTQYF
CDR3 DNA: TGCAGTGCTAGAGATGTTGGGGGGGCCACAGATACGCAGTATTTT

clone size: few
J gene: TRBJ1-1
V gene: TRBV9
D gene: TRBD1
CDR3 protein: CASSVGTGSTTEAFF
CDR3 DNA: TGTGCCAGCAGCGTAGGGACAGGCTCGACCACTGAAGCTTTCTTT

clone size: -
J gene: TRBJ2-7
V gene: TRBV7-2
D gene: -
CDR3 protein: CASSLGLGGTYEQYF
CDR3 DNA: TGTGCCAGCAGCTTAGGGTTAGGGGGAACCTACGAGCAGTACTTC

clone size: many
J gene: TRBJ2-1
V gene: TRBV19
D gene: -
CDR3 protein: CASSKDRHEQFF
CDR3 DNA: TGTGCCAGTAGTAAAGACAGGCATGAGCAGTTCTTC

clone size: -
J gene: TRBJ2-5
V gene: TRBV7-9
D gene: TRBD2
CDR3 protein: CASSFSAGARTQYF
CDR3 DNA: TGTGCCAGCAGCTTTTCAGCGGGGGCGAGGACCCAGTACTTC

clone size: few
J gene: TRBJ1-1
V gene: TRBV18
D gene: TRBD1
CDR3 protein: CASSPNRGDTEAFF
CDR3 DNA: TGTGCCAGCTCACCCAACAGGGGAGACACTGAAGCTTTCTTT

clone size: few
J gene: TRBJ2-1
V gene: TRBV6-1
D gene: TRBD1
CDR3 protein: CASSGPWRYRGRLNEQFF
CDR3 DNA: TGTGCCAGCAGCGGACCGTGGAGGTACAGGGGGCGACTTAATGAGCAGTTCTTC

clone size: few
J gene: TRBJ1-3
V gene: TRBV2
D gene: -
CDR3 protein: CASRLDLGNTIYF
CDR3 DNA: TGTGCCAGCCGCTTGGACCTGGGAAACACCATATATTTT

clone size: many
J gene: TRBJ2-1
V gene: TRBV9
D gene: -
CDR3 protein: CASSVEPQLNNEQFF
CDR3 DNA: TGTGCCAGCAGCGTAGAGCCACAACTTAACAATGAGCAGTTCTTC

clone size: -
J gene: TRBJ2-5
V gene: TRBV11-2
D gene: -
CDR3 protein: CASSPGAYEETQYF
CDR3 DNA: TGTGCCAGCAGCCCCGGAGCATACGAAGAGACCCAGTACTTC

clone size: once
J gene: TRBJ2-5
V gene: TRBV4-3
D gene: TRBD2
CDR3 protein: CASSQDPPSGQETQYF
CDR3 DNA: TGCGCCAGCAGCCAAGATCCCCCTAGCGGCCAGGAGACCCAGTACTTC

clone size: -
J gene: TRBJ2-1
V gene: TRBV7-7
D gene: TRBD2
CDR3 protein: CASSLRLAGEDEQFF
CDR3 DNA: TGTGCTAGCAGCTTGCGCCTAGCGGGAGAAGATGAGCAGTTCTTC

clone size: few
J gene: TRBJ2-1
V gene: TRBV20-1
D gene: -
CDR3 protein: CSAESKTGEVEQFF
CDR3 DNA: TGCAGTGCTGAAAGCAAGACGGGGGAGGTTGAGCAGTTCTTC

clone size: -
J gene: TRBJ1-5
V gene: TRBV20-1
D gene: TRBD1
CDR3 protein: CSAKTGTGSMRPQHF
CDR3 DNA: TGCAGTGCTAAGACTGGGACAGGCAGTATGCGGCCCCAGCATTTT

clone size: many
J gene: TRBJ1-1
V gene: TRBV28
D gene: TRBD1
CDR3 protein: CASSQVGGYTEAFF
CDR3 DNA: TGTGCCAGCAGCCAGGTAGGGGGCTACACTGAAGCTTTCTTT

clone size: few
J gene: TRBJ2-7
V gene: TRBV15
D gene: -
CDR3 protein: CATSERPDYEQYF
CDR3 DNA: TGTGCCACCTCAGAGAGGCCCGACTACGAGCAGTACTTC